One and the same sample provided the 5 T cell receptor beta chains below, sequenced in a study of blood T cell repertoires in COVID-19. The protocol was immunoSEQ multiplex PCR, while the TCRdb copy is restricted to in-frame clones and leaves out a portion. The table has about 150,000 clones, around three quarters seen once. Sample: peripheral blood. All receptors come from a man over 45 with active or convalescent COVID-19.

This CDR3 is CATSRASGTSTDTQYF. Here the CDR3 DNA reads TGTGCCACCAGTCGAGCTAGCGGAACTAGCACAGATACGCAGTATTTT. The chain carries TRBV24-1 and TRBJ2-3; 7 bases are a match to TRBD2. CDR1 is KGHDR and CDR2 is SFDVKD in the germline V gene. This CDR3 has 16 amino acids. V was clipped by 6 bases and J by 0 bases; unmatched bases: 8.

The chain recombines TRBV6-5 with TRBJ2-7; D not certain. CDR1 and CDR2 from the germline V gene are MNHEY and SVGAGI. Trimming cost V 2 bases and J 6 bases, with 11 bases left between them. This CDR3 has 13 amino acids. CDR3 nucleotide sequence: TGTGCCAGCAGTTACCCCGGGTCTTCCGAGCAGTACTTC. It codes for CASSYPGSSEQYF.

The chain couples TRBV7-3 to TRBJ2-3, with 10 nucleotides matching TRBD2. This CDR3 is 16 amino acids long. Looked up from germline, CDR1 is SGHTA and CDR2 is FQGTGA. The J segment lost 4 bases and the V segment lost 4 bases, leaving 8 bases of the junction unmatched. The CDR3, as DNA: TGTGCCAGCAGCTATAAGCGGGAGGGTGGTCCAGATACGCAGTATTTT. Translating it yields CASSYKREGGPDTQYF.

The chain couples TRBV11-2 to TRBJ2-1, with D maybe TRBD1 (5 bases). Germline V gene lookup returns CDR1 SGHAT and CDR2 FQNNGV. The CDR3 totals 16 residues. The germline V and J ends were trimmed by 3 bases and 0 bases, with 12 bases remaining between them. In nucleotides, the CDR3 is TGTGCCAGCAGCTTTTACAGGCAGAGCTCCTACAATGAGCAGTTCTTC. Protein: CASSFYRQSSYNEQFF.

J is TRBJ2-1 and V is TRBV29-1; weak D call: TRBD1 (5 bases). Germline V gene lookup returns CDR1 SQVTM and CDR2 ANQGSEA. The CDR3 is made up of 14 amino acids. Trimming removed 3 bases at V and 4 bases at J, with 13 bases between. The CDR3, as DNA: TGCAGCGTTGACCAGGGCGGTATGTACAATGAGCAGTTCTTC. This encodes CSVDQGGMYNEQFF.